One sample yielded the 29 T cell receptor beta chains listed below, sequenced in a study of CD8 T cells in Susac syndrome. RNA in amounts of roughly 0.5 to 1 ug was reverse transcribed with random hexamers. TCRdb independently ran MiXCR on the immunoSEQ multiplex PCR reads; one entry per CDR3 protein. The data show about 160,000 distinct CDR3 sequences, approximately 90% seen once. Sequenced sample: CD4+ T cells from PBMCs. All receptors come from a human donor in good health.

The chain combines TRBV3-1 with TRBJ1-2; TRBD1 matches at 7 bases. CDR3 size: 16 residues. Germline V gene lookup returns CDR1 LGHDT and CDR2 YNNKEL (reference sequence). Trimming removed 0 bases from V and 5 bases from J; junction bases left unmatched: 9. The CDR3 coding sequence is TGTGCCAGCAGCCAAGATGAGCAGGGGGGAAGGTATGGCTACACCTTC. This sequence encodes CASSQDEQGGRYGYTF. Variable domain in full (rest from reference TRBV3-1 and TRBJ1-2): DTAVSQTPKYLVTQMGNDKSIKCEQNLGHDTMYWYKQDSKKFLKIMFSYNNKELIINETVPNRFSPKSPDKAHLNLHINSLELGDSAVYFCASSQDEQGGRYGYTFGSGTRLTVV.

The rearrangement joins TRBV7-9 to TRBJ1-2, with unresolved D. V was clipped by 1 base and J by 8 bases, with 11 bases between them. The CDR3 is 13 amino acids. Germline CDR1 SEHNR, CDR2 FQNEAQ (reference sequence). This CDR3 reads CASSLDPGGGYTF. Written as DNA, the CDR3 is TGTGCCAGCAGCTTAGATCCGGGCGGGGGCTACACCTTC.

This chain joins TRBV6-1 and TRBJ2-1; 9 bases align to TRBD2. V gave up 7 bases and J gave up 5 bases; unmatched junction bases: 6. The CDR3 runs 14 residues. Germline values: CDR1 MNHNS, CDR2 SASEGT. CDR3: CASTSREGNNEQFF. The CDR3 coding sequence is TGTGCCAGCACCTCGCGGGAGGGCAACAATGAGCAGTTCTTC.

The CDR3 region has the DNA TGTGCCAGCAGCATGCAGGAAAACACTGAAGCTTTCTTT. It encodes CASSMQENTEAFF. The J gene is TRBJ1-1, the V gene TRBV12-3 or TRBV12-4; D not certain. This CDR3 has 13 residues. The V gene lost 6 bases and the J gene lost 2 bases, with 10 bases spanning the gap.

The chain carries TRBV7-2 and TRBJ2-4; 7 bases align to TRBD1. V lost 1 base and J lost 3; bases outside the gene matches: 12. The CDR3 is 18 amino acids. Germline-derived CDR1 and CDR2 are SGHTA and FQGNSA. The CDR3 region is CASSLVNRGRYVKNIQYF. The CDR3 bases are TGTGCCAGCAGCTTAGTCAACAGGGGAAGATATGTCAAAAACATTCAGTACTTC.

V gene TRBV5-1 combines with J gene TRBJ2-7; D is ambiguous. Trimming removed 0 bases from V and 2 bases from J, with 9 bases in between. This CDR3 contains 14 residues. In germline, CDR1 is SGHRS, CDR2 YFSETQ. CDR3 nucleotides: TGCGCCAGCAGCTTGGGACCGCAGACCTACGAGCAGTACTTC. Its protein product is CASSLGPQTYEQYF.

This clonotype came up once. The chain carries TRBV20-1 and TRBJ1-1; tentatively, D is TRBD1 (6 bases). The CDR3 loop spans 14 amino acids. Trimming cost V 1 base and J 0 bases, with 9 bases left between them. Germline V gene sequence: CDR1 DFQATT, CDR2 SNEGSKA (reference sequence). The CDR3 sequence is CSARVTGMNTEAFF. For the CDR3, the DNA is TGCAGTGCTAGAGTTACAGGGATGAACACTGAAGCTTTCTTT.

In its sample, this clonotype was seen once. The V call is TRBV5-1, the J call TRBJ2-5, with 8 bases that match TRBD2. The CDR3 runs 15 residues. Germline lookup yields CDR1 SGHRS and CDR2 YFSETQ. V lost 0 bases and J lost 2; bases outside the gene matches: 3. The DNA of the CDR3 is TGCGCCAGCAGCTTGGGCGGGGGGAGTCAAGAGACCCAGTACTTC. The encoded protein is CASSLGGGSQETQYF.

The chain has TRBV6-5 and TRBJ2-5, with 8 bases aligning to TRBD2. V was clipped by 10 bases and J by 4 bases; unmatched bases: 8. CDR3 length: 13 residues. Germline V gene lookup returns CDR1 MNHEY and CDR2 SVGAGI. CDR3 in amino acids: CAIAAGGGETQYF. The CDR3 region has the DNA TGTGCCATCGCGGCGGGAGGAGGAGAGACCCAGTACTTC.

V is TRBV6-1 and J is TRBJ1-1, with D uncertain. The CDR3 runs to 15 residues. Germline values: CDR1 MNHNS, CDR2 SASEGT. V was clipped by 1 base and J by 4 bases, with 13 bases between them. CDR3 in amino acids: CASSEGPGLRTEAFF. CDR3 sequence (DNA): TGTGCCAGCAGTGAAGGACCCGGGTTGCGCACTGAAGCTTTCTTT.

The chain links TRBV5-1 to TRBJ2-7; 7 bases fit TRBD2. The CDR3 runs 14 residues. The trim removed 5 bases at V and 7 bases at J, leaving 12 bases unmatched. Germline-derived CDR1 and CDR2 are SGHRS and YFSETQ. The CDR3 DNA follows: TGCGCCAGCAGAATAGCGCTAGCGGAATTGGAGCAGTACTTC. It yields the protein CASRIALAELEQYF. Drawing the rest from reference TRBV5-1 and TRBJ2-7, the complete variable domain is KAGVTQTPRYLIKTRGQQVTLSCSPISGHRSVSWYQQTPGQGLQFLFEYFSETQRNKGNFPGRFSGRQFSNSRSEMNVSTLELGDSALYLCASRIALAELEQYFGPGTRLTVT.

This rearrangement joins TRBV19 to TRBJ2-2; 10 bases are a match to TRBD2. V lost 1 base and J lost 2; bases outside the gene matches: 4. Germline V CDR1 and CDR2: LNHDA, SQIVND (reference sequence). This CDR3 comprises 17 residues. The DNA of the CDR3 is TGTGCCAGTAGTATAGTGGGACTAGCGACCAACACCGGGGAGCTGTTTTTT. It translates to CASSIVGLATNTGELFF.

The chain carries TRBV24-1 and TRBJ2-1, with 11 bases matching TRBD1. J was trimmed by 12 bases and V by 3 bases; bases with no gene match: 9. The CDR3 length is 15 residues. CDR1 is KGHDR, CDR2 SFDVKD, per germline. This CDR3 is CATSDLRRTGGGQFF. DNA for the CDR3: TGTGCCACCAGTGATCTCCGCCGGACAGGGGGCGGGCAGTTCTTC.

The chain joins TRBV20-1 to TRBJ1-2, with TRBD1 matching 7 bases. V trimming: 4 bases; J trimming: 8 bases; junction bases outside the gene matches: 13. CDR1 DFQATT and CDR2 SNEGSKA come from the germline V gene (reference sequence). The CDR3 runs to 14 residues. CDR3 loop: CSATPDRAISGYTF. The DNA for the CDR3 is TGCAGTGCTACCCCCGACAGGGCAATCAGCGGCTACACCTTC.

V usage is TRBV29-1 and J usage is TRBJ2-3; 14 bases map to TRBD2. Trimming removed 6 bases from V and 4 bases from J; junction bases left unmatched: 6. Germline V gives CDR1 SQVTM, CDR2 ANQGSEA. This CDR3 region has 15 residues. As DNA, the CDR3 is TGCAGCGTGTACGGGACTAGCGGGAGTGCAGATACGCAGTATTTT. Translation: CSVYGTSGSADTQYF.

This clonotype occurred once. This rearrangement joins TRBV3-1 to TRBJ2-1, with 7 nucleotides matching TRBD2. V trimming: 2 bases; J trimming: 5 bases; junction bases outside the gene matches: 0. From germline, CDR1 is LGHDT and CDR2 YNNKEL (reference sequence). There are 13 residues in the CDR3. The CDR3 DNA sequence: TGTGCCAGCAGCCAACGGGAGGACAATGAGCAGTTCTTC. Residues: CASSQREDNEQFF.

The J gene is TRBJ1-5, the V gene TRBV19; 10 nucleotides align to TRBD1. V lost 5 bases and J lost 2; bases outside the gene matches: 9. The CDR3 consists of 17 residues. In germline, CDR1 is LNHDA, CDR2 SQIVND (reference sequence). Here the CDR3 DNA reads TGTGCCAGTAGTTCCCGGGACAGGGGAGGAGGCAATCAGCCCCAGCATTTT. Translating gives CASSSRDRGGGNQPQHF.

The J gene is TRBJ2-3, the V gene TRBV7-2, with D possibly matching TRBD2 (5 bases). The CDR3 contains 14 residues. V was pared by 5 bases and J by 1 base, with 10 bases between. The germline gives CDR1 SGHTA, CDR2 FQGNSA. The CDR3 here is CASSKLVRTDTQYF. CDR3 DNA sequence: TGTGCCAGCAGCAAACTAGTCCGCACAGATACGCAGTATTTT.

The chain uses TRBV28 and TRBJ2-1; D unclear. Trimming pared 6 bases from V and 8 bases from J, leaving 20 bases between. This CDR3 has 15 residues. Germline V lookup: CDR1 MDHEN, CDR2 SYDVKM. The CDR3 DNA is TGTGCCAGCAGGACTCAATCCGAAGGAGTTTATGAGCAGTTCTTC. Protein product: CASRTQSEGVYEQFF.

CDR3 amino acids: CASNTGSQPQHF. For the CDR3, the DNA is TGTGCCAGCAACACAGGCTCTCAGCCCCAGCATTTT. The V and J genes are TRBV28 and TRBJ1-5; a weak D match, TRBD1 (5 bases). The germline V gene has CDR1 MDHEN and CDR2 SYDVKM. The V end lost 7 bases, the J end lost 6 bases, and 10 bases lay between the germline ends. The CDR3 runs to 12 residues.

The V gene is TRBV3-1, the J gene TRBJ1-3, with unresolved D. Trimming took 7 bases from V and 4 from J, leaving 11 bases between them. The CDR3 has 13 residues. CDR1 and CDR2 (germline): LGHDT, YNNKEL (reference sequence). CDR3 sequence: CASKSVIGNTIYF. CDR3 sequence (DNA): TGTGCCAGCAAGTCGGTTATCGGAAACACCATATATTTT.

V and J are TRBV6-6 and TRBJ1-5; unclear D gene. The CDR3 has 16 amino acids. V was trimmed by 5 bases and J by 2 bases, leaving 16 bases between them. The germline V gene encodes CDR1 MNHNY and CDR2 SVGAGI (reference sequence). CDR3 region: CASSTSDGRGNQPQHF. The DNA for the CDR3 is TGTGCCAGCAGTACCTCTGACGGACGGGGCAATCAGCCCCAGCATTTT.

The rearrangement uses TRBV12-5 and TRBJ1-1; weak D call: TRBD1 (5 bases). There are 12 residues in the CDR3. Germline V gene data show CDR1 as LGHNT and CDR2 as FRNRAP. Trimming took off 3 bases at V and 8 bases at J, with 10 bases between the two ends. The CDR3 is CASGLGRGEAFF. CDR3 nucleotide sequence: TGTGCTAGTGGTTTAGGTAGGGGCGAAGCTTTCTTT.

The genes are TRBV18 and TRBJ2-5; D remains ambiguous. The germline V and J ends were trimmed by 3 bases and 3 bases, with 23 bases remaining between them. Germline CDR1 reads KGHSH; CDR2 reads LQKENI. CDR3 length: 18 residues. Here the CDR3 DNA reads TGTGCCAGCTCACCCCCCACTTCGGCTCTACATTGGGAAGAGACCCAGTACTTC. It translates to CASSPPTSALHWEETQYF. Supplemented by reference TRBV18 and TRBJ2-5, the full variable domain reads NAGVMQNPRHLVRRRGQEARLRCSPMKGHSHVYWYRQLPEEGLKFMVYLQKENIIDESGMPKERFSAEFPKEGPSILRIQQVVRGDSAAYFCASSPPTSALHWEETQYFGPGTRLLVL.

The chain recombines TRBV3-1 with TRBJ1-6; D is possibly TRBD1 (5 bases). Germline values: CDR1 LGHDT, CDR2 YNNKEL (reference sequence). The V end lost 7 bases, the J end lost 15 bases, and 19 bases lay between the germline ends. The CDR3 sequence is 13 residues long. The CDR3 loop is CASTNGGAARLHF. CDR3 sequence (DNA): TGTGCCAGCACTAATGGGGGAGCGGCGCGCCTCCACTTT. Full variable domain (outside the CDR3, taken from reference TRBV3-1 and TRBJ1-6): DTAVSQTPKYLVTQMGNDKSIKCEQNLGHDTMYWYKQDSKKFLKIMFSYNNKELIINETVPNRFSPKSPDKAHLNLHINSLELGDSAVYFCASTNGGAARLHFGNGTRLTVT.

This chain joins TRBV2 and TRBJ2-2, with D possibly being TRBD1 (6 bases). CDR1 and CDR2 (germline): SNHLY, FYNNEI. The V gene lost 9 bases and the J gene lost 4 bases, with 15 bases spanning the gap. The CDR3 runs to 14 residues. CDR3 DNA sequence: TGTGCCAGTAAGACAGGAATGGGCACCGGGGAGCTGTTTTTT. This sequence encodes CASKTGMGTGELFF.

V is TRBV28 and J is TRBJ2-7; 10 nucleotides agree with TRBD2. V was clipped by 2 bases and J by 1 base; unmatched bases: 2. In germline, CDR1 is MDHEN, CDR2 SYDVKM. This CDR3 is built from 15 residues. CDR3 protein: CASSLRSGRSYEQYF. The CDR3 region has the DNA TGTGCCAGCAGTTTACGTAGCGGGAGGTCCTACGAGCAGTACTTC.

The chain has TRBV30 and TRBJ1-2; D remains ambiguous. The CDR3 length is 14 residues. Germline CDR1 reads GTSNPN; CDR2 reads SVGIG (reference sequence). V lost 0 bases to trimming and J lost 6 bases, with 14 bases between them. This chain's CDR3 is CAWSVVSLGNGYTF. CDR3 coding DNA: TGTGCCTGGAGTGTAGTCTCTCTAGGGAATGGCTACACCTTC.

V gene TRBV7-2 combines with J gene TRBJ2-1, with 8 bases matching TRBD2. The CDR3 loop spans 15 amino acids. Trimming took 1 base from V and 8 from J; bases not matched to a gene: 7. The V gene's germline CDR1 is SGHTA and CDR2 FQGNSA. The CDR3 reads CASSLVSGSRDEQFF. The CDR3 DNA is TGTGCCAGCAGCTTAGTCAGCGGGAGTCGCGATGAGCAGTTCTTC.